Below, 26 T cell receptor beta chains from the same sample are listed, as sequenced in a study of human T cells and chemical hapten exposure. MiXCR was run by TCRdb on the RACE reads, yielding one entry per CDR3 protein. This table has approximately 82,000 distinct CDR3 sequences, 6.6% appearing once. Time point defined: patch test 2, 6 weeks after DPC sensitization. The treatment denotes: therapeutic diphenylcyclopropenone sensitization with weekly scalp DPC. The sequenced sample was whole blood, obtained in connection with sensitization to the hapten diphenylcyclopropenone (DPC). All receptors derive from a woman aged 25 to 39 with alopecia areata. Some clones in this sample may be carry-over from other donors' samples.

This clonotype turned up a few times. The chain is built from TRBV6-5 and TRBJ1-2; D unresolved. Germline V gene lookup returns CDR1 MNHEY and CDR2 SVGAGI. CDR3 length: 11 residues. V was shortened by 8 bases and J by 5 bases, with 9 bases between the two germline ends. The CDR3 region has the DNA TGTGCCAGCGGAATTTGGTATGGCTACACCTTC. Translation gives CASGIWYGYTF.

The chain links TRBV5-1 to TRBJ1-1, with D maybe TRBD1 (6 bases). V was cut by 1 base and J by 1 base, with 8 bases left in between. Germline V gene sequence: CDR1 SGHRS, CDR2 YFSETQ. CDR3 length: 14 amino acids. CDR3 amino acids: CASSLLGGNTEAFF. DNA for the CDR3: TGCGCCAGCAGCTTGTTAGGGGGGAACACTGAAGCTTTCTTT.

Ten or more counts support this clonotype. The J gene is TRBJ1-1, the V gene TRBV4-1; D gene uncertain. The CDR3 length is 13 residues. The germline V gene encodes CDR1 MGHRA and CDR2 YSYEKL. V was pared by 1 base and J by 0 bases, with 3 bases between. The CDR3 loop is CASSQVMNTEAFF. CDR3 in DNA: TGCGCCAGCAGCCAAGTGATGAACACTGAAGCTTTCTTT.

This clonotype was picked up a small number of times. The chain employs TRBV2 and TRBJ1-5, with D possibly matching TRBD1 (6 bases). The CDR3 sequence is 14 residues long. Germline V gives CDR1 SNHLY, CDR2 FYNNEI. The ends were cut back, 7 bases at V and 6 bases at J, with 16 bases in the middle. The CDR3 here is CASTGQGISQPQHF. In nucleotides, the CDR3 is TGTGCCAGCACGGGCCAGGGGATTTCTCAGCCCCAGCATTTT.

This clonotype has a count of ten or more. The chain uses TRBV12-3 or TRBV12-4 and TRBJ1-3, with D possibly being TRBD1 (5 bases). V was cut by 5 bases and J by 0 bases, with 14 bases left in between. The length of the CDR3 is 16 residues. The CDR3 sequence is CASSPRRGDSGNTIYF. In nucleotides, the CDR3 is TGTGCCAGCAGTCCTCGTCGAGGGGACTCTGGAAACACCATATATTTT.

This clonotype was seen more than once but under ten times. The chain is built from TRBV12-3 or TRBV12-4 and TRBJ1-6, with D possibly being TRBD1 (5 bases). V gave up 6 bases and J gave up 7 bases, with 7 bases separating them. The CDR3 has 12 residues. The DNA of the CDR3 is TGTGCCAGCAGGGGGGGGAATTCACCCCTCCACTTT. It specifies CASRGGNSPLHF.

This clonotype was detected many times. The J gene is TRBJ2-7, the V gene TRBV6-1; weak D call: TRBD2 (5 bases). This CDR3 contains 15 residues. V was pared by 1 base and J by 1 base, with 11 bases between. CDR1 and CDR2 from the germline V gene are MNHNS and SASEGT. The CDR3, as DNA: TGTGCCAGCAGTGAAGGCCCGGGAAATTCCTACGAGCAGTACTTC. Its protein is CASSEGPGNSYEQYF.

This clonotype was observed many times. V and J are TRBV3-1 and TRBJ1-2, with D perhaps matching TRBD1 (6 bases). The germline CDR1 and CDR2 sequences are LGHDT and YNNKEL (reference sequence). The CDR3 contains 14 residues. V lost 4 bases and J lost 7, with 16 bases in between. The CDR3: CASSPMGAARGYTF. The CDR3 DNA is TGTGCCAGCAGCCCTATGGGGGCGGCTCGTGGCTACACCTTC.

The sample holds many counts of this clonotype. The chain joins TRBV20-1 to TRBJ2-3; TRBD1 agrees at 7 bases. Losses at the gene ends were 5 bases for V and 11 bases for J; bases not matched to a gene: 7. From germline, CDR1 is DFQATT and CDR2 SNEGSKA (reference sequence). This CDR3 has 11 residues. CDR3 sequence reads: CSASRQGMQYF. Written as DNA, the CDR3 is TGCAGTGCTTCGCGACAGGGAATGCAGTATTTT.

Many counts were recorded for this clonotype. The chain couples TRBV30 to TRBJ1-5, with TRBD1 matching over 11 bases. This CDR3 contains 15 residues. Germline loops: CDR1 GTSNPN, CDR2 SVGIG (reference sequence). The trim removed 4 bases at V and 5 bases at J, leaving 7 bases unmatched. CDR3 nucleotides: TGTGCCTGGACCCATAGGACAGGGGGCGATCAGCCCCAGCATTTT. Protein sequence: CAWTHRTGGDQPQHF. The full variable domain, in which reference TRBV30 and TRBJ1-5 provide the parts outside the CDR3, is SQTIHQWPATLVQPVGSPLSLECTVEGTSNPNLYWYRQAAGRGLQLLFYSVGIGQISSEVPQNLSASRPQDRQFILSSKKLLLSDSGFYLCAWTHRTGGDQPQHFGDGTRLSIL.

In its sample, this clonotype was seen many times. J is TRBJ2-3 and V is TRBV11-2, with 9 bases aligning to TRBD2. The V gene's germline CDR1 is SGHAT and CDR2 FQNNGV. The J segment lost 5 bases and the V segment lost 2 bases, leaving 5 bases of the junction unmatched. There are 15 residues in the CDR3. DNA of the CDR3: TGTGCCAGCAGCTTAAGCGGGGGGAAGGGAGATACGCAGTATTTT. It encodes CASSLSGGKGDTQYF.

Many counts were recorded for this clonotype. V and J are TRBV20-1 and TRBJ2-4, with D perhaps TRBD1 (6 bases). Trimming took 6 bases from V and 1 from J, leaving 13 bases between them. Germline CDR1 is DFQATT and CDR2 is SNEGSKA (reference sequence). The CDR3 extends over 14 amino acids. CDR3 sequence reads: CSAGGRGAKNIQYF. In DNA form, the CDR3 reads TGCAGTGCAGGGGGAAGAGGGGCCAAAAACATTCAGTACTTC.

This clonotype was counted ten times or more. CDR3 nucleotide sequence: TGTGCCAGCAGCCACGAAACAGGGGTCTACTCTGAAGCTTTCTTT. It yields the protein CASSHETGVYSEAFF. The rearrangement joins TRBV7-2 to TRBJ1-1; 7 bases agree with TRBD1. The CDR3 runs to 15 residues. Germline-derived CDR1 and CDR2 are SGHTA and FQGNSA. The junction had 12 bases not matched to a gene; V was cut back by 5 bases and J by 6 bases.

This clonotype occurred a few times. The chain has TRBV5-5 and TRBJ1-6; 9 nucleotides agree with TRBD1. This CDR3 contains 15 residues. Trimming took 0 bases from V and 7 from J; bases not matched to a gene: 2. Germline CDR1 SGHKS, CDR2 YYEKEE (reference sequence). The chain's CDR3 is CASSLEGQGNSPLHF. In DNA form, the CDR3 reads TGTGCCAGCAGCTTGGAGGGACAGGGCAATTCACCCCTCCACTTT.

This chain's CDR3 is CASSLVPAPKDGYTF. In DNA form, the CDR3 reads TGTGCCAGCAGCTTGGTTCCAGCACCTAAAGATGGCTACACCTTC. The chain uses TRBV5-4 and TRBJ1-2, with D hard to call. The CDR3 is made up of 15 amino acids. The germline gives CDR1 SGHNT, CDR2 YYREEE (reference sequence). V lost 0 bases, J lost 6 bases, and 15 bases lay in between.

The gene calls are TRBV5-1 and TRBJ1-1, with a weak D call TRBD1 (5 bases). The CDR3 runs to 14 residues. V gave up 0 bases and J gave up 4 bases, with 10 bases separating them. The V gene's germline CDR1 is SGHRS and CDR2 YFSETQ. The chain's CDR3 is CASSLAAGSTEAFF. DNA of the CDR3: TGCGCCAGCAGCTTGGCCGCAGGGAGCACTGAAGCTTTCTTT.

This chain connects TRBV7-2 to TRBJ2-7; 12 bases align to TRBD2. The junction had 14 bases not matched to a gene; V was cut back by 5 bases and J by 6 bases. The length of the CDR3 is 17 residues. CDR1 SGHTA and CDR2 FQGNSA come from the germline V gene. CDR3 loop: CASSLSPSSGGGGEQYF. As DNA, the CDR3 is TGTGCCAGCAGCCTTTCCCCCTCTAGCGGGGGGGGAGGCGAGCAGTACTTC.

This clonotype turned up a few times. The chain links TRBV4-1 to TRBJ2-3; no clear D gene. Looked up from germline, CDR1 is MGHRA and CDR2 is YSYEKL. CDR3 length: 13 amino acids. Trimming left V 0 bases short and J 4 bases short, with 5 bases between. CDR3 in amino acids: CASSQDWADTQYF. CDR3 bases: TGCGCCAGCAGCCAAGATTGGGCAGATACGCAGTATTTT.

The rearrangement links TRBV30 to TRBJ1-1; D is uncertain. The CDR3 is 13 residues long. Looked up from germline, CDR1 is GTSNPN and CDR2 is SVGIG (reference sequence). Between the trimmed V and J ends, which lost 0 bases and 3 bases, there was a span of 8 bases. The CDR3 is CAWSVTPDTEAFF. CDR3 sequence (DNA): TGTGCCTGGAGTGTTACACCTGACACTGAAGCTTTCTTT.

A few counts support this clonotype. The chain couples TRBV30 to TRBJ1-1; D not certain. The germline V gene has CDR1 GTSNPN and CDR2 SVGIG (reference sequence). This CDR3 is built from 13 residues. The V gene lost 3 bases and the J gene lost 2 bases, with 10 bases spanning the gap. The CDR3 sequence: CAWRENTNTEAFF. For the CDR3, the DNA is TGTGCCTGGAGAGAGAATACAAACACTGAAGCTTTCTTT.

This clonotype was detected many times. The V and J genes are TRBV27 and TRBJ1-1, with D possibly being TRBD1 (6 bases). Trimming took 2 bases from V and 8 from J, leaving 9 bases between them. Germline CDR1 and CDR2: MNHEY and SMNVEV (reference sequence). The CDR3 is 12 amino acids. The CDR3 loop reads CASSLTGTEAFF. The CDR3 DNA reads as TGTGCCAGCAGTTTAACCGGGACAGAAGCTTTCTTT.

There are many counts of this clonotype. CDR3 in DNA: TGTGCCAGCAGTCCGGACAGGGGGCTGGCTGAAGCTTTCTTT. This translates into CASSPDRGLAEAFF. The chain employs TRBV27 and TRBJ1-1, with 11 bases lining up with TRBD1. After removal of 5 bases from V and 6 bases from J, the junction contained 5 bases not matched to a gene. The germline gives CDR1 MNHEY, CDR2 SMNVEV (reference sequence). This CDR3 comprises 14 residues.

This clonotype was recorded at least ten times. The rearrangement links TRBV11-2 to TRBJ2-1; possibly TRBD1 for D (6 bases). Germline CDR1 reads SGHAT; CDR2 reads FQNNGV. Trimming took off 3 bases at V and 2 bases at J, with 11 bases between the two ends. This CDR3 contains 15 residues. The CDR3 DNA reads TGTGCCAGCAGCTTGACAGGCGTTACCTACAATGAGCAGTTCTTC. Protein sequence: CASSLTGVTYNEQFF.

This clonotype showed up just a few times. The rearrangement uses TRBV5-1 and TRBJ1-4; 8 bases are a match to TRBD1. After removal of 4 bases from V and 8 bases from J, the junction contained 10 bases not matched to a gene. This CDR3 is 15 amino acids long. The germline CDR1 and CDR2 sequences are SGHRS and YFSETQ. CDR3 protein: CASSVATGAGEKLFF. The DNA of the CDR3 is TGCGCCAGCAGCGTGGCGACAGGGGCAGGAGAAAAACTGTTTTTT.

About this clonotype itself: This may be a read error: a much more frequent sequence differs by one nucleotide. The V call is TRBV12-3 or TRBV12-4, the J call TRBJ1-3; no reliable D call. The CDR3 has 14 residues. V gave up 7 bases and J gave up 0 bases, with 10 bases separating them. The CDR3 DNA reads as TGTGCCAGCAACCTTTTGCTCTCTGGAAACACCATATATTTT. This translates into CASNLLLSGNTIYF.

This clonotype was seen only a few times. The gene calls are TRBV24-1 and TRBJ2-3, with D perhaps matching TRBD1 (6 bases). This CDR3 has 17 residues. CDR1 is KGHDR and CDR2 is SFDVKD in the germline V gene. Between the trimmed V and J ends, which lost 2 bases and 1 base, there was a span of 15 bases. CDR3 sequence reads: CATSDWDTRTGTDTQYF. The CDR3 DNA is TGTGCCACCAGTGATTGGGACACCCGAACAGGCACAGATACGCAGTATTTT.